One sample yielded the 21 T cell receptor beta chains listed below, sequenced in a study of patients and donors after allogeneic stem cell transplantation. TCRdb re-derived calls from the RT-PCR reads in MiXCR, one entry per CDR3 protein. The sample records about 89,000 distinct CDR3 sequences, around 48% being singletons. Specimen: blood, either unsorted or a sorted T cell fraction (not recorded which). The receptors shown here come from a human donor who was either an allogeneic HSCT recipient or a stem cell or donor lymphocyte infusion donor (not recorded which). It is not recorded whose cells these are; they may come from a transplant donor.

This clonotype has only a few counts. The chain links TRBV5-4 to TRBJ1-1; D unresolved. Trimming removed 2 bases from V and 0 bases from J, with 8 bases in between. The CDR3 has 14 amino acids. Germline values: CDR1 SGHNT, CDR2 YYREEE (reference sequence). The CDR3 loop is CASSLKQLNTEAFF. The CDR3, as DNA: TGTGCCAGCAGCTTAAAACAGCTGAACACTGAAGCTTTCTTT.

This clonotype was picked up one time. The chain has TRBV24-1 and TRBJ2-2; 9 bases are shared with TRBD2. CDR3 length equals 16 residues. V was clipped by 9 bases and J by 7 bases; unmatched bases: 14. Per germline, CDR1 KGHDR and CDR2 SFDVKD. DNA of the CDR3: TGTGCCACCGGGGCGGGAGGGCCAAGAAGCGGCGGGGAGCTGTTTTTT. Translation gives CATGAGGPRSGGELFF.

The V gene is TRBV5-1, the J gene TRBJ2-1; 8 bases line up with TRBD2. The CDR3 contains 16 residues. Germline V gives CDR1 SGHRS, CDR2 YFSETQ. After removal of 2 bases from V and 5 bases from J, the junction contained 9 bases not matched to a gene. The CDR3 nucleotides read TGCGCCAGCAGCTTACTTCCGGGACTAGGCCACAATGAGCAGTTCTTC. Amino acids: CASSLLPGLGHNEQFF.

V gene TRBV6-2 or TRBV6-3 combines with J gene TRBJ1-2; 8 bases are a match to TRBD1. V lost 2 bases, J lost 0 bases, and 8 bases stayed unmatched. This CDR3 is 17 amino acids long. Germline V gene lookup returns CDR1 MNHEY and CDR2 SVGEGT. For the CDR3, the DNA is TGTGCCAGCAGTTACGGACCGGGACAGGAATCTAACTATGGCTACACCTTC. Protein product: CASSYGPGQESNYGYTF.

Concerning this clonotype itself: It may be a read error: a sequence one base away is much more abundant. J is TRBJ2-5 and V is TRBV9; either TRBD1 or TRBD2 may fit D (6 bases each). V lost 1 base and J 2 bases, leaving 12 bases between the germline ends. Germline V gene data show CDR1 as SGDLS and CDR2 as YYNGEE. The CDR3 covers 15 residues. The chain's CDR3 is CASSVQRGLQETQYF. The CDR3 DNA follows: TGTGCCAGCAGCGTACAACGGGGGCTTCAAGAGACCCAGTACTTC.

The V and J genes are TRBV6-5 and TRBJ1-3, with no clear D. This CDR3 spans 12 amino acids. V was pared by 7 bases and J by 2 bases, with 6 bases between. Germline CDR1 is MNHEY and CDR2 is SVGAGI. CDR3 protein: CASKGTGNTIYF. CDR3 bases: TGTGCCAGCAAAGGGACTGGAAACACCATATATTTT.

V and J are TRBV10-3 and TRBJ1-1; D gene ambiguous. Germline V CDR1 and CDR2: ENHRY, SYGVKD. Trimming removed 2 bases at V and 0 bases at J, with 13 bases between. This CDR3 comprises 16 residues. CDR3 region: CAISETATNMNTEAFF. CDR3 in DNA: TGTGCCATCAGTGAGACGGCGACAAATATGAACACTGAAGCTTTCTTT.

The rearrangement joins TRBV27 to TRBJ2-3, with a possible D match to TRBD2 (6 bases). The germline CDR1 and CDR2 sequences are MNHEY and SMNVEV (reference sequence). Trimming took off 3 bases at V and 4 bases at J, with 11 bases between the two ends. The CDR3 totals 14 residues. The chain's CDR3 is CASSLVVAADTQYF. CDR3 DNA sequence: TGTGCCAGCAGTTTGGTAGTAGCGGCAGATACGCAGTATTTT.

This rearrangement joins TRBV4-1 to TRBJ2-3; D may be TRBD1 or TRBD2 (5 bases each). Trimming removed 0 bases at V and 2 bases at J, with 15 bases between. CDR3 length: 17 residues. Germline CDR1 and CDR2: MGHRA and YSYEKL. CDR3 DNA sequence: TGCGCCAGCAGCCAAGAACGTCCGGGACGCAACACAGATACGCAGTATTTT. Translation: CASSQERPGRNTDTQYF.

The V and J genes are TRBV27 and TRBJ1-3; D remains ambiguous. The V end was cut by 6 bases, the J end by 0 bases, with 6 bases between. The V gene's germline CDR1 is MNHEY and CDR2 SMNVEV (reference sequence). The CDR3 covers 13 residues. Here the CDR3 reads CASRLSSGNTIYF. The CDR3 DNA reads as TGTGCCAGCAGATTGAGCTCTGGAAACACCATATATTTT.

The chain is built from TRBV12-3 or TRBV12-4 and TRBJ1-5; the D is unclear. V was cut by 3 bases and J by 4 bases, with 16 bases left in between. There are 16 residues in the CDR3. The CDR3 spells CASSLSWQTPNQPQHF. DNA for the CDR3: TGTGCCAGCAGTTTGTCCTGGCAGACTCCAAATCAGCCCCAGCATTTT.

V gene TRBV6-5 combines with J gene TRBJ2-2; possibly TRBD1 or TRBD2 for D (5 bases each). In germline, CDR1 is MNHEY, CDR2 SVGAGI. Trimming pared 6 bases from V and 10 bases from J, leaving 15 bases between. The CDR3 extends over 13 amino acids. CDR3 residues: CASRPWDLLELFF. The DNA of the CDR3 is TGTGCCAGCAGGCCTTGGGACCTCCTGGAGCTGTTTTTT.

This chain uses TRBV6-5 with TRBJ1-4; 10 nucleotides align to TRBD1. Per germline, CDR1 MNHEY and CDR2 SVGAGI. The CDR3 length is 15 residues. Unmatched junction bases numbered 2, after V lost 2 bases and J lost 5 bases. This CDR3 reads CASSYTDRGNEKLFF. CDR3 in DNA: TGTGCCAGCAGTTACACGGACAGGGGGAATGAAAAACTGTTTTTT.

The V and J genes are TRBV10-3 and TRBJ2-1, with a weak D call TRBD2 (5 bases). The CDR3 has 17 residues. Germline V gives CDR1 ENHRY, CDR2 SYGVKD. V was pared by 0 bases and J by 0 bases, with 12 bases between. In DNA form, the CDR3 reads TGTGCCATCAGTGAGTCGACCCGAGGGAGCTCCTACAATGAGCAGTTCTTC. Amino acids: CAISESTRGSSYNEQFF.

J is TRBJ2-3 and V is TRBV6-5; 7 positions agree with TRBD2. CDR3 length equals 17 residues. V dropped 0 bases and J dropped 2; count of bases not matched to a gene: 8. Germline assignment: CDR1 MNHEY and CDR2 SVGAGI. CDR3: CASSYSGVAGITDTQYF. CDR3 in DNA: TGTGCCAGCAGTTACTCTGGAGTAGCGGGTATCACAGATACGCAGTATTTT.

The rearrangement joins TRBV6-2 or TRBV6-3 to TRBJ2-1; TRBD2 agrees at 8 bases. The germline CDR1 and CDR2 sequences are MNHEY and SVGEGT. The length of the CDR3 is 16 residues. Trimming cost V 3 bases and J 1 base; bases outside gene matches: 5. The CDR3, as DNA: TGTGCCAGCAGTTATGGAGGCGGGAGGTCCTACAATGAGCAGTTCTTC. Protein sequence: CASSYGGGRSYNEQFF.

This chain uses TRBV6-6 with TRBJ1-5; D gene unclear. Germline lookup yields CDR1 MNHNY and CDR2 SVGAGI (reference sequence). The germline V and J ends were trimmed by 2 bases and 2 bases, with 4 bases remaining between them. This CDR3 is built from 13 residues. CDR3 nucleotide sequence: TGTGCCAGCAGTTACATGGGCAATCAGCCCCAGCATTTT. It is translated as CASSYMGNQPQHF.

This chain joins TRBV6-2 or TRBV6-3 and TRBJ2-1, with 10 bases that match TRBD1. The germline CDR1 and CDR2 sequences are MNHEY and SVGEGT. Losses at the gene ends were 1 base for V and 4 bases for J; bases not matched to a gene: 10. The CDR3 covers 18 residues. The CDR3 here is CASSYLVRTGQGYNEQFF. In DNA form, the CDR3 reads TGTGCCAGCAGTTACTTGGTGAGGACGGGACAGGGGTACAATGAGCAGTTCTTC.

The chain joins TRBV12-3 or TRBV12-4 to TRBJ2-7; TRBD1 matches at 7 bases. Trimming cost V 5 bases and J 0 bases; bases outside gene matches: 10. The CDR3 totals 16 residues. The CDR3 coding sequence is TGTGCCAGCAGTATAAAGACAGGGCCTTTCTCCTACGAGCAGTACTTC. Amino acids: CASSIKTGPFSYEQYF.

The genes are TRBV21-1 and TRBJ1-2; the table's D call, TRBD1, has no DNA check behind it. TRBV21-1 is tagged as a pseudogene. CDR3 length equals 14 residues. The CDR3 bases are TGTGCCAGCAGTCACAGGAGAACGAACTATGGCTACACCTTC. Protein sequence: CASSHRRTNYGYTF.

The chain carries TRBV12-3 or TRBV12-4 and TRBJ2-5; 12 positions agree with TRBD2. J gave up 3 bases and V 5 bases, and 1 base lay outside the gene matches. This CDR3 is built from 14 residues. The CDR3 reads CASSGLAGKETQYF. Here the CDR3 DNA reads TGTGCCAGCAGTGGACTAGCGGGGAAAGAGACCCAGTACTTC.